This T cell receptor beta chain stems from a study of cytotoxic CD8 clonotypes in ibrutinib-treated CLL. Study overall: IGHV unmutated around 17; relapsed/refractory some ten; treatment-naive some 16.

Trimming cost V 3 bases and J 8 bases, with 10 bases left between them. Germline CDR1 SEHNR, CDR2 FQNEAQ (reference sequence). CDR3 length equals 13 residues. TCRdb keeps only in-frame clones here, not all; method: immunoSEQ multiplex PCR. The sample records approximately 340,000 clones, over 55% being singletons. This sequence joins TRBV7-9 and TRBJ2-2; D unclear. Sequences were derived from PBMCs, sampled after 36 months of ibrutinib treatment. The TCR originated in a human donor with chronic lymphocytic leukemia. The CDR3 nucleotides are TGTGCCAGCAGCTTGGAGTATGGGGGGGAGCTGTTTTTT. Protein sequence: CASSLEYGGELFF.